The 15 T cell receptor beta chains below all came from one sample that was sequenced in a study of shared clonotypes between healthy human individuals. Generated by immunoSEQ multiplex PCR, the TCRdb table keeps only in-frame clones and is missing some. The repertoire holds hundreds of thousands of clones, around 73% seen once, with around 1.8% in the top ten. Source material: memory CD4+ T cells sorted from blood. Sample subset: CD45RA-negative fraction. These receptors were taken from a woman aged 30 to 39 in good health.

This chain joins TRBV6-1 and TRBJ1-1, with 11 bases fitting TRBD1. The ends lost 2 bases at V and 0 bases at J; junction bases unmatched: 8. Germline values: CDR1 MNHNS, CDR2 SASEGT. This CDR3 comprises 18 residues. The CDR3 reads CASSERTGGPRVNTEAFF. For the CDR3, the DNA is TGTGCCAGCAGTGAAAGGACAGGGGGCCCCCGAGTGAACACTGAAGCTTTCTTT.

There are a few counts of this clone. J is TRBJ2-1 and V is TRBV2; TRBD2 agrees at 11 bases. The CDR3 runs to 15 residues. Germline V CDR1 and CDR2: SNHLY, FYNNEI. The ends lost 6 bases at V and 7 bases at J; junction bases unmatched: 8. CDR3 DNA: TGTGCCAGCAGGGTACTAGCGGGAGTATCAAATGAGCAGTTCTTC. Its translation is CASRVLAGVSNEQFF.

CDR3 loop: CASSPEQKNTEAFF. CDR3 DNA: TGTGCCAGCTCACCAGAACAGAAGAACACTGAAGCTTTCTTT. This chain links TRBV18 with TRBJ1-1; D call uncertain. Germline V CDR1 and CDR2: KGHSH, LQKENI. V was clipped by 2 bases and J by 1 base, with 8 bases between them. There are 14 residues in the CDR3.

This sequence joins TRBV19 and TRBJ2-1; perhaps TRBD1 as D (5 bases). Deletions cut 3 bases from V and 3 bases from J, with 12 bases between. CDR1 and CDR2 (germline): LNHDA, SQIVND (reference sequence). The CDR3 totals 15 residues. The CDR3 DNA follows: TGTGCCAGTAGTATTGCTGGGGCTGGCTACAATGAGCAGTTCTTC. The encoded protein is CASSIAGAGYNEQFF.

The chain employs TRBV29-1 and TRBJ2-2; possible D gene TRBD1, 6 bases. CDR1 is SQVTM, CDR2 ANQGSEA, per germline. Between the trimmed V and J ends, which lost 4 bases and 1 base, there was a span of 16 bases. The CDR3 has 16 residues. The CDR3 nucleotides read TGCAGCGTTGCCGGGCAGGGGAGTCTGAACACCGGGGAGCTGTTTTTT. Protein sequence: CSVAGQGSLNTGELFF.

This clone has only a few counts. V and J are TRBV27 and TRBJ2-2; no clear D. Trimming left V 5 bases short and J 2 bases short, with 15 bases between. The CDR3 has 16 amino acids. CDR1 is MNHEY, CDR2 SMNVEV, per germline (reference sequence). The CDR3: CASSNSRSTNTGELFF. In DNA form, the CDR3 reads TGTGCCAGCAGTAACTCAAGAAGTACTAACACCGGGGAGCTGTTTTTT.

The chain has TRBV29-1 and TRBJ1-1; D perhaps matches TRBD1 (6 bases). The CDR3 has 13 residues. V lost 7 bases and J lost 7, with 19 bases in between. Germline loops: CDR1 SQVTM, CDR2 ANQGSEA. CDR3 protein: CSARRGGSHEAFF. As DNA, the CDR3 is TGCAGCGCCCGAAGGGGGGGGTCTCATGAAGCTTTCTTT.

This rearrangement joins TRBV29-1 to TRBJ2-3; D is unresolved. Per the germline V gene, CDR1 is SQVTM and CDR2 is ANQGSEA. Trimming left V 5 bases short and J 0 bases short, with 12 bases between. The length of the CDR3 is 14 residues. In DNA, the CDR3 is TGCAGCGTTCAGGTCGATACTAGCACAGATACGCAGTATTTT. This gives the protein CSVQVDTSTDTQYF.

The rearrangement links TRBV6-4 to TRBJ2-1; TRBD2 agrees at 8 bases. The germline V gene has CDR1 MRHNA and CDR2 SNTAGT. V was clipped by 1 base and J by 7 bases; unmatched bases: 9. The length of the CDR3 is 16 residues. In DNA, the CDR3 is TGTGCCAGCAGTGACTTTGCGAGCGGGGGTGGGAATGAGCAGTTCTTC. Protein: CASSDFASGGGNEQFF.

The chain uses TRBV30 and TRBJ1-3; D remains unclear. The length of the CDR3 is 13 residues. Germline CDR1 GTSNPN, CDR2 SVGIG (reference sequence). Trimming took 1 base from V and 5 from J, leaving 9 bases between them. The CDR3 sequence: CAWSGVFRNTIYF. The CDR3 DNA follows: TGTGCCTGGAGTGGTGTTTTTAGAAACACCATATATTTT.

The chain joins TRBV2 to TRBJ1-5; weak D call: TRBD1 (5 bases). This CDR3 is 15 amino acids long. V lost 3 bases to trimming and J lost 5 bases, with 14 bases between them. CDR1 is SNHLY and CDR2 is FYNNEI in the germline V gene. As DNA, the CDR3 is TGTGCCAGCAGTGACGGAGGGGTAATGGATCAGCCCCAGCATTTT. This codes for CASSDGGVMDQPQHF.

The chain carries TRBV5-4 and TRBJ2-4, with TRBD2 matching 9 bases. J was trimmed by 0 bases and V by 3 bases; bases with no gene match: 4. From germline, CDR1 is SGHNT and CDR2 YYREEE (reference sequence). This CDR3 region has 16 residues. The CDR3 DNA follows: TGTGCCAGCAGCTCTGGACTAGCGTTAGCCAAAAACATTCAGTACTTC. This gives the protein CASSSGLALAKNIQYF.

CDR3 DNA: TGTGCCAGCAGTAAAGACAGGGCCCTGGCTGAAGCTTTCTTT. Encoded protein: CASSKDRALAEAFF. The chain has TRBV2 and TRBJ1-1, with 7 bases that match TRBD1. The CDR3 is 14 amino acids. After removal of 5 bases from V and 6 bases from J, the junction contained 9 bases not matched to a gene. CDR1 SNHLY and CDR2 FYNNEI come from the germline V gene.

V and J are TRBV6-5 and TRBJ2-1, with 9 bases identical to TRBD1. Per the germline V gene, CDR1 is MNHEY and CDR2 is SVGAGI. The CDR3 contains 14 residues. Trimming at V came to 6 bases and at J to 3 bases, leaving 3 bases not matched to a gene. CDR3 sequence: CASSRDRDYNEQFF. The CDR3 region has the DNA TGTGCCAGCAGCCGGGACAGGGACTACAATGAGCAGTTCTTC.

The V call is TRBV6-5, the J call TRBJ2-7, with 7 bases aligning to TRBD2. The germline gives CDR1 MNHEY, CDR2 SVGAGI. The CDR3 consists of 15 residues. Losses at the gene ends were 1 base for V and 4 bases for J; bases not matched to a gene: 7. Written as DNA, the CDR3 is TGTGCCAGCAGTTACTTTGCTAGCGGAGCTTACGAGCAGTACTTC. Protein sequence: CASSYFASGAYEQYF.